These 14 T cell receptor beta chains share one sample of origin, sequenced in a study of shared clonotypes between healthy human individuals. TCRdb keeps only in-frame clones here, not all; method: immunoSEQ multiplex PCR. Of around 1,900,000 clones listed, around 93% are singletons. Naive CD8 cells were CD45RO-negative, positively selected for CCR7, excluding terminally differentiated effector memory CD45RA+ cells. The material sequenced was naive CD8+ T cells from PBMCs. All receptors derive from a man aged 18-30 years in good health. Some clones in this sample may be carry-over from other donors' samples.

The chain links TRBV13 to TRBJ1-1, with D perhaps matching TRBD1 (6 bases). The CDR3 sequence is 15 residues long. From germline, CDR1 is PRHDT and CDR2 FYEKMQ (reference sequence). V lost 0 bases and J 1 base, leaving 9 bases between the germline ends. In DNA, the CDR3 is TGTGCCAGCAGCTTAGGAGGACAGAAGAACACTGAAGCTTTCTTT. This codes for CASSLGGQKNTEAFF.

The rearrangement joins TRBV4-2 to TRBJ2-3, with TRBD2 identical over 7 bases. Germline V lookup: CDR1 LGHNA, CDR2 YNFKEQ. This CDR3 contains 16 residues. V was clipped by 1 base and J by 5 bases; unmatched bases: 9. CDR3 DNA sequence: TGTGCCAGCAGCCAAGCCTGGCGGGAGTGGGAAGATACGCAGTATTTT. Encoded protein: CASSQAWREWEDTQYF.

This rearrangement joins TRBV7-9 to TRBJ1-4; D is possibly TRBD1 (5 bases). Germline-derived CDR1 and CDR2 are SEHNR and FQNEAQ (reference sequence). This CDR3 spans 16 amino acids. Trimming cost V 2 bases and J 7 bases, with 17 bases left between them. The CDR3 bases are TGTGCCAGCAGCTTACTGACCATGGGACTGGGTGAAAAACTGTTTTTT. It translates to CASSLLTMGLGEKLFF.

The chain joins TRBV19 to TRBJ1-5, with no clear D. Trimming shortened V by 6 bases and J by 6 bases, and 9 bases separated the two germline ends. From germline, CDR1 is LNHDA and CDR2 SQIVND (reference sequence). This CDR3 has 12 amino acids. The CDR3 nucleotides are TGTGCCAGTAGACGATTATCTCAGCCCCAGCATTTT. Protein product: CASRRLSQPQHF. The entire variable domain, with the rest obtained from reference TRBV19 and TRBJ1-5, is as follows: DGGITQSPKYLFRKEGQNVTLSCEQNLNHDAMYWYRQDPGQGLRLIYYSQIVNDFQKGDIAEGYSVSREKKESFPLTVTSAQKNPTAFYLCASRRLSQPQHFGDGTRLSIL.

This clone was observed many times. The chain links TRBV11-2 to TRBJ2-7; 7 bases match TRBD2. V was pared by 5 bases and J by 0 bases, with 13 bases of the junction left unmatched. Germline V gives CDR1 SGHAT, CDR2 FQNNGV. This CDR3 contains 17 residues. In DNA, the CDR3 is TGTGCCAGCAGCGGATCGACAACTAGCGATAGCTCCTACGAGCAGTACTTC. Residues: CASSGSTTSDSSYEQYF.

The chain has TRBV10-1 and TRBJ2-1, with 11 bases aligning to TRBD1. The CDR3 covers 15 residues. The trim removed 2 bases at V and 8 bases at J, leaving 5 bases unmatched. Germline CDR1 WNHNN, CDR2 SYGVQD (reference sequence). For the CDR3, the DNA is TGCGCCAGCAGTGAGGGGACAGGGGGAAGAGATGAGCAGTTCTTC. It specifies CASSEGTGGRDEQFF.

The gene calls are TRBV5-6 and TRBJ1-2; 9 positions match TRBD1. V was clipped by 0 bases and J by 4 bases; unmatched bases: 7. CDR3 length: 16 amino acids. CDR1 and CDR2 from the germline V gene are SGHDT and YYEEEE. CDR3 residues: CASSLDGDRVSYGYTF. Here the CDR3 DNA reads TGTGCCAGCAGCTTGGATGGGGACAGGGTTAGCTATGGCTACACCTTC.

For this clone: This specimen includes other DNA sequences encoding the same CDR3. The chain has TRBV2 and TRBJ2-5; D unclear. This CDR3 is 13 amino acids long. Trimming removed 1 base at V and 4 bases at J, with 7 bases between. CDR1 and CDR2 from the germline V gene are SNHLY and FYNNEI. For the CDR3, the DNA is TGTGCCAGCAGTGAAGGTGTAGGAGAGACCCAGTACTTC. As protein: CASSEGVGETQYF.

The chain links TRBV28 to TRBJ1-1, with D maybe TRBD1 (5 bases). Trimming removed 3 bases from V and 8 bases from J, with 16 bases in between. Germline V lookup: CDR1 MDHEN, CDR2 SYDVKM. CDR3 length: 14 amino acids. The CDR3 is CASSFRAADLEAFF. CDR3 bases: TGTGCCAGCAGTTTCAGGGCGGCAGACCTCGAAGCTTTCTTT. The full variable domain, completed using reference TRBV28 and TRBJ1-1, is DVKVTQSSRYLVKRTGEKVFLECVQDMDHENMFWYRQDPGLGLRLIYFSYDVKMKEKGDIPEGYSVSREKKERFSLILESASTNQTSMYLCASSFRAADLEAFFGQGTRLTVV.

CDR3 sequence (DNA): TGCGCCAGCAGCCCACCCGGGACTCCATCCCAGGGTGAGCAGTTCTTC. Protein sequence: CASSPPGTPSQGEQFF. V is TRBV5-1 and J is TRBJ2-1; TRBD2 is a possible D gene (6 bases). Germline V lookup: CDR1 SGHRS, CDR2 YFSETQ. The V end lost 4 bases, the J end lost 9 bases, and 23 bases lay between the germline ends. The CDR3 has 16 amino acids.

The V and J genes are TRBV27 and TRBJ2-7; D perhaps matches TRBD1 (6 bases). Germline lookup yields CDR1 MNHEY and CDR2 SMNVEV (reference sequence). The CDR3 has 12 residues. Trimming stripped 5 bases from V and 6 bases from J, with 11 bases between. This chain's CDR3 is CASSDRTREQYF. The CDR3 DNA reads TGTGCCAGCAGTGACAGGACCCGCGAGCAGTACTTC.

The chain carries TRBV30 and TRBJ2-7, with D perhaps matching TRBD2 (6 bases). The CDR3 sequence is 15 residues long. Germline V gene sequence: CDR1 GTSNPN, CDR2 SVGIG (reference sequence). Between the trimmed V and J ends, which lost 5 bases and 3 bases, there was a span of 20 bases. CDR3 sequence: CAWASAGREIYEQYF. CDR3 bases: TGTGCCTGGGCCTCTGCGGGAAGGGAGATCTACGAGCAGTACTTC.

J is TRBJ2-1 and V is TRBV7-3; 7 bases agree with TRBD1. This CDR3 has 14 amino acids. Losses at the gene ends were 4 bases for V and 5 bases for J; bases not matched to a gene: 5. Germline V gene data show CDR1 as SGHTA and CDR2 as FQGTGA. For the CDR3, the DNA is TGTGCCAGCAGCTCTTGGACAGGCCACAATGAGCAGTTCTTC. Translated: CASSSWTGHNEQFF. Combining the CDR3 with reference TRBV7-3 and TRBJ2-1 gives the whole variable domain GAGVSQTPSNKVTEKGKYVELRCDPISGHTALYWYRQSLGQGPEFLIYFQGTGAADDSGLPNDRFFAVRPEGSVSTLKIQRTERGDSAVYLCASSSWTGHNEQFFGPGTRLTVL.

J is TRBJ2-7 and V is TRBV7-2; 10 nucleotides align to TRBD1. This CDR3 region has 15 residues. The J segment lost 4 bases and the V segment lost 0 bases, leaving 3 bases of the junction unmatched. In germline, CDR1 is SGHTA, CDR2 FQGNSA. CDR3 nucleotides: TGTGCCAGCAGCTTAGCCGGGACAGGGGTGTACGAGCAGTACTTC. It encodes CASSLAGTGVYEQYF.